This is a list of T cell receptor beta chains from one sample in a study of T cells after yellow fever vaccination. TCRdb analysed the 5' RACE reads with MiXCR anew, one entry per CDR3 protein. The sample includes 550,000 to 750,000 distinct CDR3 sequences, roughly 13% of them seen just once. The material was PBMCs, obtained on the day of the yellow fever booster vaccination. Receptors were obtained from a man aged 25 to 45 who received the YFV17D yellow fever vaccine. CDR3s include the opening cysteine and the closing phenylalanine or tryptophan. D genes are given only for firm matches. A clone size is listed for some rows: how often the clone was seen (once, few, many), or a class if it is expanded.

d_gene: .
j_gene: TRBJ2-5
abundance: .
v_gene: TRBV7-9
CDR3aa: CASSFLRTETQYF
CDR3nt: TGTGCCAGCAGCTTCCTACGAACCGAGACCCAGTACTTC

d_gene: .
j_gene: TRBJ2-7
abundance: .
v_gene: TRBV4-3
CDR3aa: CASSTTVSFAYEQYF
CDR3nt: TGCGCCAGCAGTACTACAGTTTCTTTCGCCTACGAGCAGTACTTC

d_gene: .
j_gene: TRBJ2-7
abundance: .
v_gene: TRBV7-2
CDR3aa: CASSLAHTITVPYEQYF
CDR3nt: TGTGCCAGCAGCTTAGCGCACACAATCACGGTACCCTACGAGCAGTACTTC

d_gene: .
j_gene: TRBJ2-3
abundance: .
v_gene: TRBV7-3
CDR3aa: CASSAVGGDTQYF
CDR3nt: TGTGCCAGCAGCGCTGTCGGGGGAGATACGCAGTATTTT

d_gene: TRBD1
j_gene: TRBJ1-3
abundance: .
v_gene: TRBV20-1
CDR3aa: CSARDQDRVSGNTIYF
CDR3nt: TGCAGTGCTAGAGACCAGGACAGGGTCTCTGGAAACACCATATATTTT

d_gene: .
j_gene: TRBJ2-2
abundance: few
v_gene: TRBV5-1
CDR3aa: CASSGRGTGELFF
CDR3nt: TGCGCCAGCAGCGGAAGAGGCACCGGGGAGCTGTTTTTT

d_gene: .
j_gene: TRBJ1-6
abundance: few
v_gene: TRBV20-1
CDR3aa: CSARRGGSLYSPLHF
CDR3nt: TGCAGTGCCCGAAGGGGTGGATCACTATATTCACCCCTCCACTTT

d_gene: .
j_gene: TRBJ1-5
abundance: few
v_gene: TRBV30
CDR3aa: CAWSVRGGGRNQPQHF
CDR3nt: TGTGCCTGGAGTGTACGGGGGGGAGGACGCAATCAGCCCCAGCATTTT

d_gene: .
j_gene: TRBJ1-1
abundance: few
v_gene: TRBV27
CDR3aa: CASSPRGGVNTEAFF
CDR3nt: TGTGCCAGCAGTCCCCGGGGAGGGGTGAACACTGAAGCTTTCTTT

d_gene: TRBD2
j_gene: TRBJ2-3
abundance: .
v_gene: TRBV12-3/TRBV12-4
CDR3aa: CASSLAADTDTQYF
CDR3nt: TGTGCCAGCAGCCTAGCGGCAGACACAGATACGCAGTATTTT

d_gene: .
j_gene: TRBJ2-2
abundance: few
v_gene: TRBV19
CDR3aa: CASSMRVRDSYSAGTGELFF
CDR3nt: TGTGCCAGTAGTATGAGGGTCAGGGACTCCTATTCGGCGGGGACCGGGGAGCTGTTTTTT

d_gene: TRBD2
j_gene: TRBJ2-5
abundance: .
v_gene: TRBV5-5
CDR3aa: CASSLGGTTLAETQYF
CDR3nt: TGTGCCAGCAGCCTGGGGGGGACTACCTTGGCGGAGACCCAGTACTTC

d_gene: TRBD1
j_gene: TRBJ1-1
abundance: .
v_gene: TRBV4-2
CDR3aa: CASSQLTGANTEAFF
CDR3nt: TGTGCCAGCAGCCAACTCACAGGGGCGAACACTGAAGCTTTCTTT

d_gene: .
j_gene: TRBJ2-7
abundance: many
v_gene: TRBV10-3
CDR3aa: CAISGGKGHEQYF
CDR3nt: TGTGCCATCAGTGGAGGGAAGGGCCACGAGCAGTACTTC

d_gene: .
j_gene: TRBJ2-3
abundance: .
v_gene: TRBV7-8
CDR3aa: CASRQRPWGTDTQYF
CDR3nt: TGTGCCAGCAGACAACGGCCTTGGGGAACAGATACGCAGTATTTT

d_gene: TRBD1
j_gene: TRBJ2-5
abundance: few
v_gene: TRBV12-3/TRBV12-4
CDR3aa: CASSGNRGRIGETQYF
CDR3nt: TGTGCCAGCAGTGGAAACAGGGGGCGGATCGGTGAGACCCAGTACTTC

d_gene: .
j_gene: TRBJ1-3
abundance: .
v_gene: TRBV4-3
CDR3aa: CASSQDNTMDTIYF
CDR3nt: TGCGCCAGCAGCCAAGACAACACTATGGACACCATATATTTT

d_gene: TRBD2
j_gene: TRBJ2-3
abundance: few
v_gene: TRBV7-2
CDR3aa: CASSPTSADTDTQYF
CDR3nt: TGTGCCAGCAGCCCCACTAGCGCCGACACAGATACGCAGTATTTT

d_gene: TRBD1
j_gene: TRBJ2-7
abundance: few
v_gene: TRBV7-9
CDR3aa: CASSPGQRLYEQYF
CDR3nt: TGTGCCAGCAGCCCGGGACAGAGGTTGTACGAGCAGTACTTC

d_gene: .
j_gene: TRBJ2-3
abundance: few
v_gene: TRBV7-8
CDR3aa: CASRRPAAAVPTDTQYF
CDR3nt: TGTGCCAGCAGGCGGCCAGCTGCGGCGGTACCGACGGATACGCAGTATTTT

d_gene: .
j_gene: TRBJ2-7
abundance: few
v_gene: TRBV10-3
CDR3aa: CAIGYRASQTNEQYF
CDR3nt: TGTGCCATCGGGTACCGGGCTAGCCAAACGAACGAGCAGTACTTC

d_gene: .
j_gene: TRBJ2-4
abundance: few
v_gene: TRBV29-1
CDR3aa: CSVLPGERIDGVQYF
CDR3nt: TGCAGCGTTCTCCCGGGAGAGCGGATCGACGGAGTTCAGTACTTC

d_gene: .
j_gene: TRBJ2-1
abundance: few
v_gene: TRBV20-1
CDR3aa: CSAPVGIPIGGQFF
CDR3nt: TGCAGTGCCCCCGTAGGTATACCGATCGGTGGGCAGTTCTTC

d_gene: .
j_gene: TRBJ2-2
abundance: few
v_gene: TRBV2
CDR3aa: CASSSKTGVDTGELFF
CDR3nt: TGTGCCAGCAGTTCTAAGACAGGTGTGGACACCGGGGAGCTGTTTTTT

d_gene: .
j_gene: TRBJ2-3
abundance: few
v_gene: TRBV6-2/TRBV6-3
CDR3aa: CASSYGGSGTDTQYF
CDR3nt: TGTGCCAGCAGTTACGGGGGCTCGGGCACAGATACGCAGTATTTT

d_gene: .
j_gene: TRBJ2-1
abundance: .
v_gene: TRBV7-2
CDR3aa: CASSWAGQSYNEQFF
CDR3nt: TGTGCCAGCAGCTGGGCAGGGCAATCCTACAATGAGCAGTTCTTC

d_gene: TRBD2
j_gene: TRBJ2-5
abundance: few
v_gene: TRBV9
CDR3aa: CASSAGTSDQETQYF
CDR3nt: TGTGCCAGCAGCGCAGGGACTAGCGACCAAGAGACCCAGTACTTC

d_gene: TRBD2
j_gene: TRBJ2-3
abundance: few
v_gene: TRBV20-1
CDR3aa: CSAPGGGRPLEDTQYF
CDR3nt: TGCAGTGCCCCTGGGGGAGGGAGGCCCCTAGAAGATACGCAGTATTTT

d_gene: .
j_gene: TRBJ2-5
abundance: .
v_gene: TRBV5-4
CDR3aa: CASFPQSGRRKETQYF
CDR3nt: TGTGCCAGCTTCCCCCAGTCAGGGAGGCGCAAAGAGACCCAGTACTTC

d_gene: .
j_gene: TRBJ2-7
abundance: few
v_gene: TRBV28
CDR3aa: CASSASKDWIF
CDR3nt: TGTGCCAGCAGTGCCAGTAAGGACTGGATCTTC

d_gene: .
j_gene: TRBJ1-5
abundance: few
v_gene: TRBV20-1
CDR3aa: CSAPETGPYEPQHF
CDR3nt: TGCAGTGCGCCGGAAACAGGGCCCTACGAGCCCCAGCATTTT

d_gene: TRBD2
j_gene: TRBJ2-3
abundance: few
v_gene: TRBV5-6
CDR3aa: CASSLGRLAGGDTQYF
CDR3nt: TGTGCCAGCAGCTTGGGCCGACTAGCGGGAGGAGATACGCAGTATTTT

d_gene: .
j_gene: TRBJ1-1
abundance: .
v_gene: TRBV20-1
CDR3aa: CSARTGLNTEAFF
CDR3nt: TGCAGTGCCAGAACGGGTCTGAACACTGAAGCTTTCTTT

d_gene: TRBD1
j_gene: TRBJ1-1
abundance: few
v_gene: TRBV3-1
CDR3aa: CASSQEGGTGGFAFF
CDR3nt: TGTGCCAGCAGCCAAGAAGGGGGGACAGGGGGTTTTGCTTTCTTT

d_gene: .
j_gene: TRBJ2-1
abundance: few
v_gene: TRBV15
CDR3aa: CATSRTGTSNEQFF
CDR3nt: TGTGCCACCTCGCGGACCGGGACATCGAATGAGCAGTTCTTC

d_gene: TRBD2
j_gene: TRBJ2-7
abundance: few
v_gene: TRBV20-1
CDR3aa: CSARRPGLDEQYF
CDR3nt: TGCAGTGCTCGCCGACCGGGACTAGACGAGCAGTACTTC

d_gene: .
j_gene: TRBJ2-5
abundance: few
v_gene: TRBV29-1
CDR3aa: CSLGKGETQYF
CDR3nt: TGCAGCCTGGGGAAGGGAGAGACCCAGTACTTC

d_gene: TRBD1
j_gene: TRBJ1-2
abundance: few
v_gene: TRBV4-3
CDR3aa: CASSQDRTGYGYTF
CDR3nt: TGCGCCAGCAGCCAAGATAGGACAGGCTATGGCTACACCTTC

d_gene: TRBD1
j_gene: TRBJ1-1
abundance: few
v_gene: TRBV20-1
CDR3aa: CSAIRQGNTEAFF
CDR3nt: TGCAGTGCTATCCGACAGGGTAACACTGAAGCTTTCTTT

d_gene: TRBD2
j_gene: TRBJ2-5
abundance: .
v_gene: TRBV6-6
CDR3aa: CASSRTSYETQYF
CDR3nt: TGTGCCAGCAGTAGGACTAGCTATGAGACCCAGTACTTC

d_gene: .
j_gene: TRBJ2-7
abundance: few
v_gene: TRBV6-2/TRBV6-3
CDR3aa: CASSYRGQQYEQYF
CDR3nt: TGTGCCAGCAGTTACCGGGGTCAACAGTACGAGCAGTACTTC

d_gene: .
j_gene: TRBJ1-2
abundance: .
v_gene: TRBV7-8
CDR3aa: CASSLGSEGGYTF
CDR3nt: TGTGCCAGCAGCTTAGGATCGGAGGGTGGCTACACCTTC

d_gene: .
j_gene: TRBJ2-2
abundance: many
v_gene: TRBV7-2
CDR3aa: CASSLGGTTGELFF
CDR3nt: TGTGCCAGCAGCCTGGGCGGGACTACCGGGGAGCTGTTTTTT

d_gene: .
j_gene: TRBJ1-1
abundance: few
v_gene: TRBV28
CDR3aa: CASSFESEAFF
CDR3nt: TGTGCCAGCAGTTTCGAGTCTGAAGCTTTCTTT

d_gene: TRBD1
j_gene: TRBJ2-3
abundance: .
v_gene: TRBV5-1
CDR3aa: CASRTGSQGARTDTQYF
CDR3nt: TGCGCCAGCAGAACCGGGTCACAGGGGGCTCGCACAGATACGCAGTATTTT

d_gene: .
j_gene: TRBJ2-2
abundance: few
v_gene: TRBV27
CDR3aa: CASSFLTPYNTGELFF
CDR3nt: TGTGCCAGCAGTTTTCTGACACCTTATAACACCGGGGAGCTGTTTTTT

d_gene: TRBD2
j_gene: TRBJ2-1
abundance: many
v_gene: TRBV9
CDR3aa: CASSSPRAGAPVF
CDR3nt: TGTGCCAGCAGCTCCCCCCGGGCGGGAGCTCCGGTCTTC

d_gene: .
j_gene: TRBJ2-7
abundance: few
v_gene: TRBV5-5
CDR3aa: CASSPVLGGYEQYF
CDR3nt: TGTGCCAGCAGCCCGGTCCTAGGAGGGTACGAGCAGTACTTC

d_gene: TRBD2
j_gene: TRBJ2-3
abundance: .
v_gene: TRBV12-5
CDR3aa: CASGPGLAARPDTQYF
CDR3nt: TGTGCTAGTGGTCCCGGACTAGCCGCCCGCCCAGATACGCAGTATTTT

d_gene: TRBD2
j_gene: TRBJ2-7
abundance: .
v_gene: TRBV6-2/TRBV6-3
CDR3aa: CASSYGTSGRGSYEQYF
CDR3nt: TGTGCCAGCAGTTATGGGACTAGCGGGAGAGGGTCCTACGAGCAGTACTTC

d_gene: .
j_gene: TRBJ2-5
abundance: .
v_gene: TRBV5-1
CDR3aa: CASSLNGQPQETQYF
CDR3nt: TGCGCCAGCAGCTTGAATGGCCAGCCCCAAGAGACCCAGTACTTC

d_gene: .
j_gene: TRBJ2-1
abundance: .
v_gene: TRBV7-3
CDR3aa: CASSTNRYNEQFF
CDR3nt: TGTGCCAGCAGCACCAACCGATACAATGAGCAGTTCTTC

d_gene: TRBD1
j_gene: TRBJ2-7
abundance: .
v_gene: TRBV24-1
CDR3aa: CATSEPAGTGRHEQYF
CDR3nt: TGTGCCACCAGTGAGCCCGCCGGGACAGGGAGGCACGAGCAGTACTTC

d_gene: .
j_gene: TRBJ2-5
abundance: few
v_gene: TRBV5-1
CDR3aa: CASSPGSPQETQYF
CDR3nt: TGCGCCAGCAGCCCTGGGTCACCCCAAGAGACCCAGTACTTC

d_gene: .
j_gene: TRBJ2-2
abundance: .
v_gene: TRBV12-3/TRBV12-4
CDR3aa: CASSLFSGSNTGELFF
CDR3nt: TGTGCCAGCAGTCTCTTTAGCGGTTCTAACACCGGGGAGCTGTTTTTT

d_gene: .
j_gene: TRBJ2-5
abundance: .
v_gene: TRBV20-1
CDR3aa: CSAVSAGKLYQETQYF
CDR3nt: TGCAGTGCTGTAAGCGCGGGAAAGCTATACCAAGAGACCCAGTACTTC